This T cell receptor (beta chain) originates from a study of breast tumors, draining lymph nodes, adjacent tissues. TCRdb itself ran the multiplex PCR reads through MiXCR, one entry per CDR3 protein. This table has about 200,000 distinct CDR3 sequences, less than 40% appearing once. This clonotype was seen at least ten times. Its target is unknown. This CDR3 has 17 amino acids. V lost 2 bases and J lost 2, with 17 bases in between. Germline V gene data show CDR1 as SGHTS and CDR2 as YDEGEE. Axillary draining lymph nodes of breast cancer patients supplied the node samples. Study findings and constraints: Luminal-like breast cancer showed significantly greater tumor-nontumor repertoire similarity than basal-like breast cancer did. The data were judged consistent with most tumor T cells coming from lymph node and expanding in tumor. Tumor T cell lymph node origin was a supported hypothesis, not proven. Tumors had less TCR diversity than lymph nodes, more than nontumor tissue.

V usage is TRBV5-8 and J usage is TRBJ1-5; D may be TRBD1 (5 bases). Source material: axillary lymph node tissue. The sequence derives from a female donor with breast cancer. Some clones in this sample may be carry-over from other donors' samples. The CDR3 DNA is TGTGCCAGCAGCTTCAGTGATGGGGGTTATGGCAATCAGCCCCAGCATTTT. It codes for CASSFSDGGYGNQPQHF.